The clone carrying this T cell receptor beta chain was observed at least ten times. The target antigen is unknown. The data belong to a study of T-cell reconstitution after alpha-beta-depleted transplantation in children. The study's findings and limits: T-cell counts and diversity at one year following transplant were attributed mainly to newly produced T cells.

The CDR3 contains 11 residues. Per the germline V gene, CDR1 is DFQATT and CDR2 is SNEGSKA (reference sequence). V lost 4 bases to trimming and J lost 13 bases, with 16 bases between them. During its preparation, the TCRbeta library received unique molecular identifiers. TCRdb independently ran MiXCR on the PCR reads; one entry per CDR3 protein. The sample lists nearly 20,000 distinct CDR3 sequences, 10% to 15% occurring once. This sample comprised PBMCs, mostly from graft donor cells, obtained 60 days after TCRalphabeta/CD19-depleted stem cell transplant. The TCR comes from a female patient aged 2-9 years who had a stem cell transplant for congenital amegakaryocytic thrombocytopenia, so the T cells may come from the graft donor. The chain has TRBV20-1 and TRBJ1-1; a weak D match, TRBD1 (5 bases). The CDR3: CSATGPNSGFF. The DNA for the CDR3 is TGCAGTGCTACGGGGCCCAACTCGGGTTTCTTT.